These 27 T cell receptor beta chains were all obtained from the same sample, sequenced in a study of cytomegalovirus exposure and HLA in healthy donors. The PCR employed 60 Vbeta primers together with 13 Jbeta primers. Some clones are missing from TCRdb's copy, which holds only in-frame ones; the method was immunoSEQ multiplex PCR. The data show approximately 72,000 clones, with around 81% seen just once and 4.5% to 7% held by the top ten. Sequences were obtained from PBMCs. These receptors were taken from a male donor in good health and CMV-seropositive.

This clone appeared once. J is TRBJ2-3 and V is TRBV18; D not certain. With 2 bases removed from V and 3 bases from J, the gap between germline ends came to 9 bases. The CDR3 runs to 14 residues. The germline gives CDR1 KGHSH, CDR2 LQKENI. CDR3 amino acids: CASSPRQVTDTQYF. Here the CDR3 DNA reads TGTGCCAGCTCACCAAGGCAGGTAACAGATACGCAGTATTTT.

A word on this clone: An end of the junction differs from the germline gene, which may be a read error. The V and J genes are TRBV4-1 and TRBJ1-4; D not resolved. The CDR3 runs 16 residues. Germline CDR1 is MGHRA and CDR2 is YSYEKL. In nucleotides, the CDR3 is TGCGCCAGCAGGCAAGCCGCCGGGGCAACTAATGAAAAACTGTTTTTT. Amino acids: CASRQAAGATNEKLFF.

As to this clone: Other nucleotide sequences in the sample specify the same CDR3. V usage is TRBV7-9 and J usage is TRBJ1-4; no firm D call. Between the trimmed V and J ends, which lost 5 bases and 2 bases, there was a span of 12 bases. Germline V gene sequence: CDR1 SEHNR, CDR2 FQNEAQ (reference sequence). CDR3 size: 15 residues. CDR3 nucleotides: TGTGCCAGCAGCCTGCTGGGAGGGACTAATGAAAAACTGTTTTTT. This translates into CASSLLGGTNEKLFF.

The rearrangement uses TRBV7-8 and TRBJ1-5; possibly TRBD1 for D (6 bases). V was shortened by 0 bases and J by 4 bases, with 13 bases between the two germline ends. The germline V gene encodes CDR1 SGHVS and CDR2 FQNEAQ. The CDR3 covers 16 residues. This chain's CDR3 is CASSLAPLTGNQPQHF. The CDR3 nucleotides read TGTGCCAGCAGCTTAGCGCCCCTGACAGGAAATCAGCCCCAGCATTTT.

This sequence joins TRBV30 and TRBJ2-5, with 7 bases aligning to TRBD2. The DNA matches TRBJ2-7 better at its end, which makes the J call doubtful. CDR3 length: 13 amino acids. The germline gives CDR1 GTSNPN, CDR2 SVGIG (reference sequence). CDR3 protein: CAWGGVSSYEQYF. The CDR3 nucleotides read TGTGCCTGGGGGGGGGTTAGCTCCTACGAGCAGTACTTC.

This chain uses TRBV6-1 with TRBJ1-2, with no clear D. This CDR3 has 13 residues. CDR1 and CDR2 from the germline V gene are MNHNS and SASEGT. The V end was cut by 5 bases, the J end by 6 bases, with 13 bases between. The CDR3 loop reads CASSLQVTHGYTF. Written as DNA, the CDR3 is TGTGCCAGCAGTCTGCAGGTTACCCATGGCTACACCTTC.

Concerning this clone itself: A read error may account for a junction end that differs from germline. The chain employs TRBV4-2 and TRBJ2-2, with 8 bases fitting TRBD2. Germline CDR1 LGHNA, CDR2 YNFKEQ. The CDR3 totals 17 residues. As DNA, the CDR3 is TGTGCCAGCAGACAAGCCGTGGGACTAGTCGACACCGGGGAGCTGTTTTTT. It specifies CASRQAVGLVDTGELFF.

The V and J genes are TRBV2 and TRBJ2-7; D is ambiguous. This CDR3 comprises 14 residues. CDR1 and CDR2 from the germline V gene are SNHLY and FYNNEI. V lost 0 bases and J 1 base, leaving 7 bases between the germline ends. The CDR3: CASSEAPNSYEQYF. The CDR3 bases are TGTGCCAGCAGTGAAGCCCCAAATTCCTACGAGCAGTACTTC.

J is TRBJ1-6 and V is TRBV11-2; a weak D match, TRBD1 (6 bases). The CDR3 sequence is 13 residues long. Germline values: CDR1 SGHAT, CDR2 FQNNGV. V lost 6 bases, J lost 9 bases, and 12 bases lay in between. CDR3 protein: CASRGQPGSPLHF. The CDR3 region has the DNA TGTGCCAGCAGAGGACAGCCGGGTTCACCCCTCCACTTT.

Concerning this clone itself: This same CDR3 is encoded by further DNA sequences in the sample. The CDR3 loop reads CASSTRLAGEETQYF. DNA for the CDR3: TGTGCCAGCAGCACACGTCTAGCGGGGGAGGAGACCCAGTACTTC. The rearrangement links TRBV5-4 to TRBJ2-5, with 10 positions matching TRBD2. J lost 5 bases, V lost 4 bases, and 8 bases had no gene match. There are 15 residues in the CDR3. The germline V gene encodes CDR1 SGHNT and CDR2 YYREEE (reference sequence).

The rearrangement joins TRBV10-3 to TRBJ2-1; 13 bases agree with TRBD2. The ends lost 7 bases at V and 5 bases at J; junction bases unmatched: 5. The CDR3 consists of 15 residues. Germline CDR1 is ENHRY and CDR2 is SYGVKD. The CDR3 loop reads CAIKRTSGGDNEQFF. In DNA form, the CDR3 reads TGTGCCATCAAGCGGACTAGCGGGGGAGACAATGAGCAGTTCTTC.

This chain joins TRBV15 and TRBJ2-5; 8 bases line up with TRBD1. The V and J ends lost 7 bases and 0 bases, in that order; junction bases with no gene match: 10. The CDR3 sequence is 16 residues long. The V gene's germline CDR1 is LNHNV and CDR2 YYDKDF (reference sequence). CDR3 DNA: TGTGCCACCAATCCCGACAGGGGCGCAAACCAAGAGACCCAGTACTTC. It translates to CATNPDRGANQETQYF.

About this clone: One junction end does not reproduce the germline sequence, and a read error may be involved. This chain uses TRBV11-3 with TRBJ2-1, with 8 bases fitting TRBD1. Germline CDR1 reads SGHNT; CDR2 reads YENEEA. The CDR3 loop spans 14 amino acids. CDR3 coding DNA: TGTGCCGGCAGCTTAGGACAGGGTTACAATGAGCAGTTCTTC. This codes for CAGSLGQGYNEQFF.

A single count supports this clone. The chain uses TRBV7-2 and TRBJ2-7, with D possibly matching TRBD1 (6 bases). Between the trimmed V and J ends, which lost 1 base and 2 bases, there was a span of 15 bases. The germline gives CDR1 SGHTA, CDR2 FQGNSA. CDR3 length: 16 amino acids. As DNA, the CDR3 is TGTGCCAGCAGCTTAGAGGGGGTGGGACAAACCTACGAGCAGTACTTC. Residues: CASSLEGVGQTYEQYF.

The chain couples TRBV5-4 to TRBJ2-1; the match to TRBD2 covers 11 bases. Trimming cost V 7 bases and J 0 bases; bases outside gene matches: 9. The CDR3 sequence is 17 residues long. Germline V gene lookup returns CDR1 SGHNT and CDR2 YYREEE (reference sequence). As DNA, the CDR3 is TGTGCCAGCGGAGGGGGTAGCGGGAGGGGCTCCTACAATGAGCAGTTCTTC. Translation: CASGGGSGRGSYNEQFF.

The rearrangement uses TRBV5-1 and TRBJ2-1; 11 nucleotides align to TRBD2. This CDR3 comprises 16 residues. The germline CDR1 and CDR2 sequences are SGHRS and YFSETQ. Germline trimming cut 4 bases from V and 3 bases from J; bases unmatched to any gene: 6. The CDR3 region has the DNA TGCGCCAGCAGCCCCGGGACTAGCGGATTCTACAATGAGCAGTTCTTC. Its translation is CASSPGTSGFYNEQFF.

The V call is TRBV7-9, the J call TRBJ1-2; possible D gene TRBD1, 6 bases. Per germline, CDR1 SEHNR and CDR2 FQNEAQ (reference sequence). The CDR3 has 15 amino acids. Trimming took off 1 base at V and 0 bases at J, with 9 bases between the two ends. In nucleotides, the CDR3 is TGTGCCAGCAGCTTAGGGGGGCCTGCTAACTATGGCTACACCTTC. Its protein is CASSLGGPANYGYTF.

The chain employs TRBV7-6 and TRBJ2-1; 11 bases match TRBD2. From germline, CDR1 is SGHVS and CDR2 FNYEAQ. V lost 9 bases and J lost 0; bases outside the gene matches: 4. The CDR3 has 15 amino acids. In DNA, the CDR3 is TGTGCCAGTGGACTAGCGGGCAGCTCCTACAATGAGCAGTTCTTC. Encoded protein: CASGLAGSSYNEQFF. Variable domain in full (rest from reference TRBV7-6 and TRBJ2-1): GAGVSQSPRYKVTKRGQDVALRCDPISGHVSLYWYRQALGQGPEFLTYFNYEAQQDKSGLPNDRFSAERPEGSISTLTIQRTEQRDSAMYRCASGLAGSSYNEQFFGPGTRLTVL.

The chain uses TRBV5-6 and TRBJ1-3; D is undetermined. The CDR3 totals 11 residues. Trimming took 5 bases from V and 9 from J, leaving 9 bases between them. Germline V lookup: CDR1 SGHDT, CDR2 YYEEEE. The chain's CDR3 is CASSLVGTIYF. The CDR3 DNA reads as TGTGCCAGCAGTCTAGTAGGCACCATATATTTT.

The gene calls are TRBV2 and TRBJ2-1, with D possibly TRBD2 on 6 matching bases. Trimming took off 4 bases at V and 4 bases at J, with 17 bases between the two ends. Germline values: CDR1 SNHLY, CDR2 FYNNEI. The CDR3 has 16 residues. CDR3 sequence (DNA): TGTGCCAGCAGTGTCAGCCGGGACTTACATTACAATGAGCAGTTCTTC. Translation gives CASSVSRDLHYNEQFF.

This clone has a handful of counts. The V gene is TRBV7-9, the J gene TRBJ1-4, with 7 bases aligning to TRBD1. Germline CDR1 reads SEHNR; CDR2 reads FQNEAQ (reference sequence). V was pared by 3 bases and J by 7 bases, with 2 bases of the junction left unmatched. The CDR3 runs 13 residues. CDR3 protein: CASSFGQVEKLFF. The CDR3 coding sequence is TGTGCCAGCAGCTTCGGACAGGTTGAAAAACTGTTTTTT.

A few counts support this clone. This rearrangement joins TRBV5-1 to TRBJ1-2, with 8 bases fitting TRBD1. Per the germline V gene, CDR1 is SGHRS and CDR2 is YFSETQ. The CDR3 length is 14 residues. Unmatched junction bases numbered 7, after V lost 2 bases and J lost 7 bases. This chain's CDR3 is CASSFYTGGSGYTF. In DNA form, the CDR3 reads TGCGCCAGCAGCTTCTATACAGGGGGTAGTGGCTACACCTTC.

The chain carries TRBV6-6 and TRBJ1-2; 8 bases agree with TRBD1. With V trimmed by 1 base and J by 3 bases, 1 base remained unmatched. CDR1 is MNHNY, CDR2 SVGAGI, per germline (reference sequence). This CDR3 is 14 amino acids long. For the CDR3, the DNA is TGTGCCAGCAGTTACTTACAGGGGGACTATGGCTACACCTTC. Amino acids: CASSYLQGDYGYTF.

Here the CDR3 DNA reads TGTGCCAGCTCCCCCATCAGTGAATTGAACACTGAAGCTTTCTTT. Its translation is CASSPISELNTEAFF. V and J are TRBV18 and TRBJ1-1, with D uncertain. There are 15 residues in the CDR3. V lost 6 bases and J 0 bases, leaving 14 bases between the germline ends. CDR1 KGHSH and CDR2 LQKENI come from the germline V gene.

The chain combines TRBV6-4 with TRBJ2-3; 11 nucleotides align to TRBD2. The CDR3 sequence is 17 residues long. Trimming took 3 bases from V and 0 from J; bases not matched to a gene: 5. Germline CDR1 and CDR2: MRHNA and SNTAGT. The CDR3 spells CASSDGPSGGSTDTQYF. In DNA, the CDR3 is TGTGCCAGCAGTGATGGTCCTAGCGGGGGGAGCACAGATACGCAGTATTTT.

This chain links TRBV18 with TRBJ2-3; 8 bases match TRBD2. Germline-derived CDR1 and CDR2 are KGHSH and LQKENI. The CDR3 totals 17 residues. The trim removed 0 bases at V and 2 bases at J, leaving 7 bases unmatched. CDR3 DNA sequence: TGTGCCAGCTCACCACCGGTTGGAGCGGGAGCCACAGATACGCAGTATTTT. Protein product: CASSPPVGAGATDTQYF.

CDR3 bases: TGTGCCAGCAGCTTAGGTGCGGGATTGTACACCGGGGAGCTGTTTTTT. The encoded protein is CASSLGAGLYTGELFF. This chain connects TRBV7-2 to TRBJ2-2; D may be TRBD2 (6 bases). From germline, CDR1 is SGHTA and CDR2 FQGNSA. The CDR3 length is 16 residues. V dropped 1 base and J dropped 3 bases, with 12 bases sitting between them.